This T cell receptor beta chain was sequenced in a study of blood T cell repertoires in COVID-19. The authors' processing: Reference gene primer amplification gave nucleated cell count estimates. TCRdb keeps only in-frame clones here, not all; method: immunoSEQ multiplex PCR. V, J and clone size derive from that table, while D and trimming were established from the DNA sequence. The repertoire consists of some 300,000 clones, with about 87% occurring once and the leading ten covering over 1%. CDR1 SGHRS and CDR2 YFSETQ come from the germline V gene. V was pared by 4 bases and J by 5 bases, with 8 bases of the junction left unmatched. The CDR3 has 15 residues.

The V gene is TRBV5-1, the J gene TRBJ1-2, with 10 bases lining up with TRBD1. What was sequenced was peripheral blood. This receptor was identified in a man in his 70s with acute or convalescent COVID-19. The CDR3 DNA follows: TGCGCCAGCAGCCCCGGGACAGGGGATTTGTATGGCTACACCTTC. Translating gives CASSPGTGDLYGYTF. Based on the CDR3 plus reference TRBV5-1 and TRBJ1-2, the full variable domain is KAGVTQTPRYLIKTRGQQVTLSCSPISGHRSVSWYQQTPGQGLQFLFEYFSETQRNKGNFPGRFSGRQFSNSRSEMNVSTLELGDSALYLCASSPGTGDLYGYTFGSGTRLTVV.